This TCR beta chain was obtained from a study of control samples from healthy donors and cancer patients. Sequencing used immunoSEQ multiplex PCR; TCRdb keeps in-frame clones, though not all of them. The table records 50,000 to 75,000 clones, about 82% of them present only once. The TCR comes from a man in his forties in good health. Material: blood.

The DNA for the CDR3 is TGTGCCATTTATCTCCGGGACAGAGGTCCCTACGAGCAGTACTTC. This translates into CAIYLRDRGPYEQYF. The chain carries TRBV10-3 and TRBJ2-7; TRBD1 matches at 7 bases. CDR1 ENHRY and CDR2 SYGVKD come from the germline V gene. V gave up 9 bases and J gave up 2 bases; unmatched junction bases: 13. This CDR3 comprises 15 residues.